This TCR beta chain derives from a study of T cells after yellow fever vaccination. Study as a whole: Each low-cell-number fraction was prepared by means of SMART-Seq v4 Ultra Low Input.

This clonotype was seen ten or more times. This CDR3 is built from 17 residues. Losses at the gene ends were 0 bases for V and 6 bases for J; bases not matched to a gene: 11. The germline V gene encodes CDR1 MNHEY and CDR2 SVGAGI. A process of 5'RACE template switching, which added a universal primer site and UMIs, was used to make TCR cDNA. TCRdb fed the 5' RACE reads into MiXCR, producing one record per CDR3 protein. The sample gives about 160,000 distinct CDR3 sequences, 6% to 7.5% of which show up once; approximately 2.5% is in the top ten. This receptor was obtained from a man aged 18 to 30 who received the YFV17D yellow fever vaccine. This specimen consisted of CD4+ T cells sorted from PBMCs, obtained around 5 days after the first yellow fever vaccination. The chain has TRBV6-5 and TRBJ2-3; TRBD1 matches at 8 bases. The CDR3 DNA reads TGTGCCAGCAGTTACTCGATGACACAGGGGGGTTCGGATACGCAGTATTTT. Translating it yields CASSYSMTQGGSDTQYF.